What follows describes a single TCR beta chain. Its antigen is still unknown. Base qualities are not recorded, but no much larger clone differs from it by a single base. This specimen's time point label, per the study, means: cells obtained before transplantation from donor or recipient. CD3+CD4+ and CD3+CD8+ populations were FACS-sorted from unstimulated pre-transplant donor and recipient cells taken from spleen or lymph nodes. From cysteine to phenylalanine, the CDR3 is 15 amino acids long. This entry keeps only the CDR3 DNA: 45 bases, framed from base 1. V is clipped by 7 bases and J by 4 bases, and the sequence between their germline boundaries is 19 bases long. CDR1 and CDR2, looked up from the germline V gene, are SGHNT and YENEEA. The sample is drawn from a study of graft-versus-host responses after intestinal transplantation (dated by TCRdb to about 2021). Concerning the study at large: The transplants that recipients got were multivisceral, liver-intestinal, or isolated intestinal. A peak of at least 4% donor T cells among recipient peripheral blood mononuclear cells was the definition used for donor T cell macrochimerism. Anti-thymocyte globulin induction was given to all recipients, followed by maintenance tacrolimus and steroids for approximately 3 years. Alloreactive clones were identified by sequencing pre-transplant mixed lymphocyte reaction products and comparing them with unstimulated pre-transplant donor and recipient T cells. Graft-versus-host and host-versus-graft alloreactive T cell clones were tracked in the graft, circulation and bone marrow after intestinal transplantation using bulk TCR-beta CDR3 sequencing. The cohort enrolled about two dozen intestinal transplant recipients including one retransplant, and a few patients lacking pretransplant specimens were excluded. Samples from a few later patients were sequenced in-house on an Illumina MiSeq with MiXCR processing rather than by the commercial service. The paper's findings and limits, for the study overall: The relatively low number and heterogeneity of intestinal transplant patients limited the conclusions. Patients with donor T cell macrochimerism had high GvH to HvG T cell clonal ratios in their allografts. GvH clones were detected in recipient bone marrow, and some of these GvH clones were observed earlier in ileal mucosa or blood, consistent with an intestinal mucosal origin. Peak levels of circulating GvH clones were associated with declines in HvG clones early after transplant.

Libraries were prepared through the immunoSEQ multiplex PCR assay. For most patients, genomic DNA was isolated with the Qiagen DNeasy Blood and Tissue Kit and shipped frozen to Adaptive Biotechnologies for TCR sequencing. Adaptive Biotechnologies carried out high-throughput TCR-beta CDR3 sequencing of genomic DNA for most patients. The study's own analysis went as follows. Adaptive's ImmunoSEQ software supplied the TCR sequencing data for 15 to 20 patients, while MiXCR and VDJtools were used to process a few other patients. To correct CD4 versus CD8 sorting errors, sequences present in both subsets at a frequency ratio below 5:1 were removed. CDR3 nucleotide sequences shared between donor and recipient were removed because their origin could not be assigned. Alloreactive clones required at least 2-fold expansion over unstimulated cells and minimum CFSE-low frequency of 0.002% (template counts) or 0.001% (read counts). Mappable clones were those detected in sequenced pre-transplant spleen, lymph node, or MLR CFSE-low populations of the donor or recipient. Cumulative frequency of alloreactive clones was calculated as a percentage of all sequences weighted by copy number. Imported from immuneACCESS, the table was reduced by TCRdb to in-frame sequences with V and J called. These copies leave out some clones; in studies compared against another copy, an unresolved V gene accounts for under half, and the cause of the remainder is not known. That table gives V, J and clone size, and the DNA gave D and trimming. The sample data list some 90,000 clones, and 92% of these were observed just once. The biggest ten clones account for roughly 0.43% of the sample.

The chain is assembled from TRBV11-3 and TRBJ2-5, with TRBD2 perhaps the D gene, on 5 matching bases. This receptor was obtained from a human donor who was the organ donor for an intestinal transplant. This sample comprised unstimulated CD8+ T cells sorted from spleen or lymph node cells, obtained before transplant. The encoded CDR3 is CASISSPARGETQYF. The DNA is as follows: TGTGCCAGCATCTCCTCGCCGGCACGGGGAGAGACCCAGTACTTC.